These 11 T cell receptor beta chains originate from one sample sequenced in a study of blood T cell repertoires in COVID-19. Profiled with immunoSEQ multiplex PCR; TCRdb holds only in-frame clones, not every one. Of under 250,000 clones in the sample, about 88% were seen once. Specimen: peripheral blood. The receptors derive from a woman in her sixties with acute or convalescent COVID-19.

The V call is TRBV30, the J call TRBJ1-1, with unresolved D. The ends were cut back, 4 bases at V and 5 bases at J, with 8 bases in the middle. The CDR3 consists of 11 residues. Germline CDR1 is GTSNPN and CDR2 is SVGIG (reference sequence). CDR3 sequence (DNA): TGTGCCTGGATTCCCCGGACTGAAGCTTTCTTT. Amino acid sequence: CAWIPRTEAFF. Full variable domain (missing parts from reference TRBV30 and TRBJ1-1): SQTIHQWPATLVQPVGSPLSLECTVEGTSNPNLYWYRQAAGRGLQLLFYSVGIGQISSEVPQNLSASRPQDRQFILSSKKLLLSDSGFYLCAWIPRTEAFFGQGTRLTVV.

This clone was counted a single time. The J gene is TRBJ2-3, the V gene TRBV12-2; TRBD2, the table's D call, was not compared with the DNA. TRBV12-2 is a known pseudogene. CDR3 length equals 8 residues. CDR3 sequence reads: CAGGRLRF. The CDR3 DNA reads TGTGCAGGGGGGAGACTCCGTTTT.

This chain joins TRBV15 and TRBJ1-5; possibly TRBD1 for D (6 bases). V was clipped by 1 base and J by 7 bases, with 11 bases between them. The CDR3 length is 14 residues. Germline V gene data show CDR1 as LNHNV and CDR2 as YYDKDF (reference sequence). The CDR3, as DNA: TGTGCCACCAGCAGAGGCAACAGGGCACAGCCCCAGCATTTT. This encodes CATSRGNRAQPQHF. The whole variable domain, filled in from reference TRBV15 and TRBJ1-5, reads DAMVIQNPRYQVTQFGKPVTLSCSQTLNHNVMYWYQQKSSQAPKLLFHYYDKDFNNEADTPDNFQSRRPNTSFCFLDIRSPGLGDTAMYLCATSRGNRAQPQHFGDGTRLSIL.

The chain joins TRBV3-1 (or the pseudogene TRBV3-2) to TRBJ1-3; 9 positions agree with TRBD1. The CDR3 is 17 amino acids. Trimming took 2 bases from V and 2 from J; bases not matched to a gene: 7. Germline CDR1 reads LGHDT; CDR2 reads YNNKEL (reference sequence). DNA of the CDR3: TGTGCCAGCAGCCAAAACCGTAGGACAGGGGCTGGAAACACCATATATTTT. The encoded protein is CASSQNRRTGAGNTIYF.

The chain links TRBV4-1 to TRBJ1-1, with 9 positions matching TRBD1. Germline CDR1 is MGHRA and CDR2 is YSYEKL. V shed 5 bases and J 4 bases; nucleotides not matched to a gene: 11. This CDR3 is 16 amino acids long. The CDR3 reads CASSASPVTGGTEAFF. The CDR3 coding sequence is TGCGCCAGCAGCGCATCTCCGGTGACAGGGGGCACTGAAGCTTTCTTT.

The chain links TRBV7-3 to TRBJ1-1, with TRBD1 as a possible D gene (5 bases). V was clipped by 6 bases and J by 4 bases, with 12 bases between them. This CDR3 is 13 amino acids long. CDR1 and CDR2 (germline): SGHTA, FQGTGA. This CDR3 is CASSYSRVTEAFF. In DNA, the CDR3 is TGTGCCAGCAGTTACTCCAGGGTCACTGAAGCTTTCTTT.

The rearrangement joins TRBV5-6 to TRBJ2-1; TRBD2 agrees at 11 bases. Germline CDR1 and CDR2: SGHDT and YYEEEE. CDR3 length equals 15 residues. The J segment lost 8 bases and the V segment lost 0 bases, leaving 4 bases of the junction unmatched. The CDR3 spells CASSLGLAGGHEQFF. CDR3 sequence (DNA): TGTGCCAGCAGCTTGGGGCTAGCGGGAGGCCATGAGCAGTTCTTC.

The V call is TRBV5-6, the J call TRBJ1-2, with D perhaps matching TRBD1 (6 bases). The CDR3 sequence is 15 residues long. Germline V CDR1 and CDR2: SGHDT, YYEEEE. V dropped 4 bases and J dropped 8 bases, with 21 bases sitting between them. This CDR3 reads CASSPRTATYAGYTF. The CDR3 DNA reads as TGTGCCAGCAGCCCGAGGACAGCCACCTATGCCGGCTACACCTTC.

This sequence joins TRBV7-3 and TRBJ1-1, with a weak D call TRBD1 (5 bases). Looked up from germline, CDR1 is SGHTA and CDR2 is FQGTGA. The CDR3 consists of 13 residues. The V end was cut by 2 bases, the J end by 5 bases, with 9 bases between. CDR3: CASSLGRVTEAFF. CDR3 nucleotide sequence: TGTGCCAGCAGCTTAGGCAGGGTGACTGAAGCTTTCTTT.

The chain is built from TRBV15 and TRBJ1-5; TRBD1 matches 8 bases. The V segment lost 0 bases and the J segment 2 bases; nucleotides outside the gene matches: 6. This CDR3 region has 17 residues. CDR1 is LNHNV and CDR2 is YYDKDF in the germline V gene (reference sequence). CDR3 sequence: CATSRDFGQGGNQPQHF. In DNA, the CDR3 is TGTGCCACCAGCAGAGATTTTGGACAGGGAGGCAATCAGCCCCAGCATTTT.

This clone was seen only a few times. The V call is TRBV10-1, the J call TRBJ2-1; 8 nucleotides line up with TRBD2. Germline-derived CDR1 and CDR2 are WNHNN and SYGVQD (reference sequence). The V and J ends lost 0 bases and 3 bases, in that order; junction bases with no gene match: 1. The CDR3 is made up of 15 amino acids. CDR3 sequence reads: CASSESAGDYNEQFF. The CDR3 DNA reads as TGCGCCAGCAGTGAGTCAGCGGGAGACTACAATGAGCAGTTCTTC.